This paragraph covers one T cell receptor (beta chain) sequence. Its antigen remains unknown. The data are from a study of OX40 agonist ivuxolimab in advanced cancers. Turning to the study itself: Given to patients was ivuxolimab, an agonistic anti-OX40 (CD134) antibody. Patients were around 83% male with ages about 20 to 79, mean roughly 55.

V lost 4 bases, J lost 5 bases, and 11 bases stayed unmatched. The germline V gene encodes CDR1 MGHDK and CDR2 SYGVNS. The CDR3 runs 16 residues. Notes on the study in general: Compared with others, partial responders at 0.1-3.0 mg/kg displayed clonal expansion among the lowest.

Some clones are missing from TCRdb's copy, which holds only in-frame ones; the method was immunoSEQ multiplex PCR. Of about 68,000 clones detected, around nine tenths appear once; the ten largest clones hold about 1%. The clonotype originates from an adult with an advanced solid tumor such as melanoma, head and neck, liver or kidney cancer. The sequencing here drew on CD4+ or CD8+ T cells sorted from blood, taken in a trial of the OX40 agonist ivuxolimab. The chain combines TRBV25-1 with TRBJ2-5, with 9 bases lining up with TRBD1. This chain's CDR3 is CASSGGGTGTRETQYF. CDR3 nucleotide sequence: TGTGCCAGCAGTGGGGGGGGGACAGGGACGAGGGAGACCCAGTACTTC.